The 15 T cell receptor beta chains below come from one sample, sequenced in a study of blood T cell repertoires in COVID-19. Produced via immunoSEQ multiplex PCR; TCRdb's table is partial and in-frame only. Of about 160,000 clones in the sample, approximately 92% were seen once. The sequenced sample was peripheral blood. The receptors were gathered from a woman between 50 and 59 years old with acute or convalescent COVID-19.

The chain employs TRBV24-1 and TRBJ1-5; unclear D gene. V lost 3 bases and J lost 9, with 11 bases in between. CDR1 is KGHDR, CDR2 SFDVKD, per germline. The CDR3 sequence is 13 residues long. CDR3 sequence: CATSDVSARPQHF. The CDR3 DNA reads as TGTGCCACCAGTGATGTAAGCGCGAGGCCCCAGCATTTT.

V is TRBV2 and J is TRBJ2-7; a possible D gene is TRBD2 (7 bases). Germline V gene data show CDR1 as SNHLY and CDR2 as FYNNEI. Trimming left V 3 bases short and J 3 bases short, with 15 bases between. The CDR3 covers 15 residues. The CDR3 here is CASSDPGGIFYEQYF. CDR3 DNA: TGTGCCAGCAGTGACCCGGGGGGCATATTCTACGAGCAGTACTTC.

The chain uses TRBV6-1 and TRBJ1-1; D call uncertain. Germline assignment: CDR1 MNHNS and CDR2 SASEGT. This CDR3 comprises 15 residues. V was trimmed by 3 bases and J by 1 base, leaving 12 bases between them. The CDR3 DNA reads as TGTGCCAGCAGTGATAGGGAGGGATGGAACACTGAAGCTTTCTTT. Translating it yields CASSDREGWNTEAFF.

The chain has TRBV1 and TRBJ2-1; the table calls TRBD2, which could not be checked here. TRBV1 is an annotated pseudogene. The CDR3 consists of 14 residues. The CDR3 DNA is TGCACCAGCAGGGGACTAGCGGCAACAACTGAGCAGTTCTTC. Its translation: CTSRGLAATTEQFF.

The chain is built from TRBV7-8 and TRBJ2-2; TRBD2 agrees at 14 bases. CDR1 is SGHVS and CDR2 is FQNEAQ in the germline V gene. V was pared by 6 bases and J by 7 bases, with 25 bases of the junction left unmatched. This CDR3 has 22 amino acids. Here the CDR3 DNA reads TGTGCCAGCAGGCGGGACAGGGGGCAACTTAGACTAGCGGGAGGGCTCGTCGGGGAGCTGTTTTTT. Its protein is CASRRDRGQLRLAGGLVGELFF.

In this sample, this clone turned up a few times. The chain carries TRBV30 and TRBJ1-1; the match to TRBD1 covers 9 bases. The CDR3 totals 12 residues. The trim removed 4 bases at V and 12 bases at J, leaving 9 bases unmatched. Germline CDR1 and CDR2: GTSNPN and SVGIG (reference sequence). DNA for the CDR3: TGTGCCTGGAATCTTGGGACAGGGTATACTTTCTTT. This encodes CAWNLGTGYTFF.

The chain uses TRBV6-5 and TRBJ2-1, with TRBD2 identical over 7 bases. The CDR3 runs to 15 residues. Germline V gene sequence: CDR1 MNHEY, CDR2 SVGAGI. J lost 4 bases, V lost 5 bases, and 8 bases had no gene match. CDR3 DNA sequence: TGTGCCAGCAGTCGCAATGGCGGGGGTTACAATGAGCAGTTCTTC. Translated: CASSRNGGGYNEQFF.

In DNA form, the CDR3 reads TGTGCTAGTGGTTTGGCCTACAGGGCGGCCTACGAGCAGTACTTC. It codes for CASGLAYRAAYEQYF. V usage is TRBV12-5 and J usage is TRBJ2-7; D may be TRBD1 (6 bases). Germline V gene sequence: CDR1 LGHNT, CDR2 FRNRAP. The V gene lost 1 base and the J gene lost 2 bases, with 12 bases spanning the gap. The CDR3 is 15 residues long.

The CDR3 here is CASSLEQDPSYEQYF. CDR3 DNA: TGTGCCAGCAGCTTAGAACAGGATCCCTCCTACGAGCAGTACTTC. The genes are TRBV7-8 and TRBJ2-7, with D tentatively TRBD1 (5 bases). CDR3 length: 15 amino acids. V gave up 1 base and J gave up 0 bases, with 10 bases separating them. The V gene's germline CDR1 is SGHVS and CDR2 FQNEAQ.

The J gene is TRBJ2-1, the V gene TRBV27; 7 bases are shared with TRBD2. Germline V lookup: CDR1 MNHEY, CDR2 SMNVEV (reference sequence). The CDR3 runs 15 residues. V was pared by 1 base and J by 5 bases, with 5 bases of the junction left unmatched. The CDR3 DNA follows: TGTGCCAGCAGTTTATATGGGCTAGCGGACAATGAGCAGTTCTTC. Its translation is CASSLYGLADNEQFF.

The genes are TRBV7-3 and TRBJ1-2; 7 nucleotides agree with TRBD1. CDR1 is SGHTA, CDR2 FQGTGA, per germline. The J segment lost 3 bases and the V segment lost 2 bases, leaving 0 bases of the junction unmatched. This CDR3 comprises 13 residues. CDR3 bases: TGTGCCAGCAGCTTAGACAGGGACTATGGCTACACCTTC. Its protein is CASSLDRDYGYTF.

The CDR3 DNA is TGCGCCAGCAGCCTGGGACAGGCGCTCTCTGGAAACACCATATATTTT. Its protein product is CASSLGQALSGNTIYF. The V call is TRBV4-1, the J call TRBJ1-3; TRBD1 matches at 8 bases. Germline V CDR1 and CDR2: MGHRA, YSYEKL. The CDR3 consists of 16 residues. V shed 4 bases, J shed 0 bases, and the junction held 5 bases outside the gene matches.

The chain carries TRBV10-2 and TRBJ1-2; D not resolved. Trimming removed 8 bases from V and 7 bases from J, with 17 bases in between. CDR3 length equals 13 residues. Germline lookup yields CDR1 WSHSY and CDR2 SAAADI. CDR3 sequence (DNA): TGCGCCAGCCGAGACCCAGGTTATGGTGGCTACACCTTC. As protein: CASRDPGYGGYTF.

The chain recombines TRBV7-3 with TRBJ2-6; maybe TRBD1 (6 bases). Germline CDR1 reads SGHTA; CDR2 reads FQGTGA. V lost 8 bases to trimming and J lost 4 bases, with 21 bases between them. This CDR3 region has 17 residues. The CDR3 region is CASGKQGGPYGANVLTF. CDR3 in DNA: TGTGCCAGCGGAAAACAGGGTGGTCCTTACGGGGCCAACGTCCTGACTTTC.

The chain has TRBV6-6 and TRBJ2-4, with D perhaps matching TRBD2 (6 bases). Germline CDR1 MNHNY, CDR2 SVGAGI (reference sequence). CDR3 length: 16 residues. V lost 5 bases and J lost 2, with 16 bases in between. CDR3 nucleotide sequence: TGTGCCAGCAGTCGGACTATCGGAGAGACCAAAAACATTCAGTACTTC. Protein: CASSRTIGETKNIQYF.